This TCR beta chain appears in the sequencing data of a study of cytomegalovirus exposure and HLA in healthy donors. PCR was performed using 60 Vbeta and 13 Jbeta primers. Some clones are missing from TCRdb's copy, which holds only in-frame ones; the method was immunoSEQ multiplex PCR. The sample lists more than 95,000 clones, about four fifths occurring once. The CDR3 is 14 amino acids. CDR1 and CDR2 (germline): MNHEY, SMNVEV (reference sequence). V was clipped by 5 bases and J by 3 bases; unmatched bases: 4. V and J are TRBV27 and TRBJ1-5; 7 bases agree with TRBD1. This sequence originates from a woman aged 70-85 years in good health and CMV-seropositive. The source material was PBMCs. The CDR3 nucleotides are TGTGCCAGCAGTGAGACAGGGCCCAATCAGCCCCAGCATTTT. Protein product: CASSETGPNQPQHF.